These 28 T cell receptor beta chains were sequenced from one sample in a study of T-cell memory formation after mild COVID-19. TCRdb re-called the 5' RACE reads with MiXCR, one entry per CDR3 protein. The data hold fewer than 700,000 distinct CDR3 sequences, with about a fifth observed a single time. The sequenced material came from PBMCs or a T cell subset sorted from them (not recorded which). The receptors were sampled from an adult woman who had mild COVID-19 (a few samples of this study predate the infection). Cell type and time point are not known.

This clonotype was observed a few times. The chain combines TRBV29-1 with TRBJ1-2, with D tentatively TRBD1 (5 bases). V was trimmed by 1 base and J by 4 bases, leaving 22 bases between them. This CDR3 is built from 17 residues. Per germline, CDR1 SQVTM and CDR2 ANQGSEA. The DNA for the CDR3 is TGCAGCGTTGAAGGACTGGTTAGGGGCGCGTTCCGCTATGGCTACACCTTC. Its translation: CSVEGLVRGAFRYGYTF.

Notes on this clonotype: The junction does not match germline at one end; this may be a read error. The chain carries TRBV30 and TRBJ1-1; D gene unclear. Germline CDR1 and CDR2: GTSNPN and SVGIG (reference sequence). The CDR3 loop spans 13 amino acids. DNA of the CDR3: TGTGCCAGGAGCGGGGATGGGGACACTGAAGCTTTCTTT. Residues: CARSGDGDTEAFF.

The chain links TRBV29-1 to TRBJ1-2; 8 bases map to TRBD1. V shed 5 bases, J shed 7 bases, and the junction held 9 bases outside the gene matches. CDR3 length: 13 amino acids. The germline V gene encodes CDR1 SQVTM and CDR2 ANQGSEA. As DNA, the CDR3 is TGCAGCGTTCATGGACAGGGCGTTAGTGGCTACACCTTC. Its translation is CSVHGQGVSGYTF.

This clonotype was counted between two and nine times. The CDR3 loop is CASSQPGTTIYNEQFF. The CDR3 nucleotides read TGTGCCAGCAGCCAGCCCGGTACTACAATATACAATGAGCAGTTCTTC. The chain has TRBV4-2 and TRBJ2-1; no clear D. This CDR3 has 16 amino acids. Germline V gene data show CDR1 as LGHNA and CDR2 as YNFKEQ. Deletions cut 3 bases from V and 4 bases from J, with 16 bases between.

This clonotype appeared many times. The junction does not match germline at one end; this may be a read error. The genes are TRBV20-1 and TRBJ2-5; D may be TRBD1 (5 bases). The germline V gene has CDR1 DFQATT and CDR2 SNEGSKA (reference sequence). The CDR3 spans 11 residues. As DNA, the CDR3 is TGCAGTGCTAGAGATGGGCCGATGGGGCACTTC. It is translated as CSARDGPMGHF.

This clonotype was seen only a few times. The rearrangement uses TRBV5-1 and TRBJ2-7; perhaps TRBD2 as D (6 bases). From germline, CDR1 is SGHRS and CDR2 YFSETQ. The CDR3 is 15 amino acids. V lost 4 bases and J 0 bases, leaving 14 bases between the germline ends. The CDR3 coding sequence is TGCGCCAGCAGCCCGGGGACTTCGAGCTCCTACGAGCAGTACTTC. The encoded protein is CASSPGTSSSYEQYF.

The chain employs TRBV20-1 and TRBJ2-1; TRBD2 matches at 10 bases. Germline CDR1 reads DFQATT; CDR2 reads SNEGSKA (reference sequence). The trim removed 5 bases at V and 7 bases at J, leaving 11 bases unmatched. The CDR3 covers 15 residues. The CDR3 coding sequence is TGCAGTGCTGTGCCTAGCGGGAGATTACGGAATGAGCAGTTCTTC. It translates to CSAVPSGRLRNEQFF.

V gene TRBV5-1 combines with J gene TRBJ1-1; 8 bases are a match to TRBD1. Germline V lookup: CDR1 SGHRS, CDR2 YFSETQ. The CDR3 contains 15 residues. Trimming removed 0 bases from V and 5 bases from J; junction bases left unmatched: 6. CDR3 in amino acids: CASSLGTGLETEAFF. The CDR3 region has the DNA TGCGCCAGCAGCTTGGGGACAGGGCTGGAAACTGAAGCTTTCTTT.

The CDR3 DNA follows: TGTGCCAGCAGTTCCTCGGGACTAGCGGGAGCCCTTGACGTCGGGGAGCTGTTTTTT. This sequence encodes CASSSSGLAGALDVGELFF. The V call is TRBV12-3 or TRBV12-4, the J call TRBJ2-2; 14 bases agree with TRBD2. V lost 4 bases and J lost 7; bases outside the gene matches: 14. This CDR3 has 19 residues.

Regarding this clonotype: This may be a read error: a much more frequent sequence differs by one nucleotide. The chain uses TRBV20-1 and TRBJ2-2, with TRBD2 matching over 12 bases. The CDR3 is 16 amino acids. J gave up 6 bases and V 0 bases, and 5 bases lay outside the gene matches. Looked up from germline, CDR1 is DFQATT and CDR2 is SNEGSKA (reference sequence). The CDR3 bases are TGCAGTGCTAGAGATATACTAGCGGGGGGCCCCGGGGAGCTGTTTTTT. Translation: CSARDILAGGPGELFF.

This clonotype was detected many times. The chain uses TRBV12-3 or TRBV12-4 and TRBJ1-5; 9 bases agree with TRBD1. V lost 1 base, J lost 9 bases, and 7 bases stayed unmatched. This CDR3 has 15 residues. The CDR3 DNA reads TGTGCCAGCAGTTTAGATGGGACAGGGATCCGGCCCCAGCATTTT. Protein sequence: CASSLDGTGIRPQHF.

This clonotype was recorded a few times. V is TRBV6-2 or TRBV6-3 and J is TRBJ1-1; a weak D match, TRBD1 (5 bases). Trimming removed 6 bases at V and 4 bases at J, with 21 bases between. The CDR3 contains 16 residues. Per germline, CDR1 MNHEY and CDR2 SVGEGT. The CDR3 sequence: CASSQWVGAGSTEAFF. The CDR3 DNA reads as TGTGCCAGCAGCCAGTGGGTAGGGGCCGGGAGCACTGAAGCTTTCTTT.

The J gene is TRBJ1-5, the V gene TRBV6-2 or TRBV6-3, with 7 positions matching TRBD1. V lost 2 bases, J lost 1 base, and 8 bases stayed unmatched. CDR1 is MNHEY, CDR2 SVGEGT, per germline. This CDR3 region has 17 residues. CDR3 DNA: TGTGCCAGCAGTTACCTCAAGGGGGCTTTGAGCAATCAGCCCCAGCATTTT. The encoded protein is CASSYLKGALSNQPQHF.

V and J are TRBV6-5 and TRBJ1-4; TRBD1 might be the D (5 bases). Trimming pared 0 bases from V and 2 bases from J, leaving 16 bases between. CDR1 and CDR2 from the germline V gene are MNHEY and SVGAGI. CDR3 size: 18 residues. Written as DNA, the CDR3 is TGTGCCAGCAGTTACTCCATCGGGGGGTCCAATACTAATGAAAAACTGTTTTTT. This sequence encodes CASSYSIGGSNTNEKLFF.

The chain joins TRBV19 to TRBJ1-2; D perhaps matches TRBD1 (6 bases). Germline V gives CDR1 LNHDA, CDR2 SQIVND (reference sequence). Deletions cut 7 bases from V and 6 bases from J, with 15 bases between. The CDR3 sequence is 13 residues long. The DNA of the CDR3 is TGTGCCAGTATGGGCCGGAGACAGGATGGCTACACCTTC. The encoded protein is CASMGRRQDGYTF.

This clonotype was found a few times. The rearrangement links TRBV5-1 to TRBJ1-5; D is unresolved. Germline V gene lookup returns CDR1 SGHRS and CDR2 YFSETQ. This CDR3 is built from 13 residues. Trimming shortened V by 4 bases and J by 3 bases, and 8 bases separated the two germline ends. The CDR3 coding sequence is TGCGCCAGCAGCACCCGTCCCAATCAGCCCCAGCATTTT. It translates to CASSTRPNQPQHF.

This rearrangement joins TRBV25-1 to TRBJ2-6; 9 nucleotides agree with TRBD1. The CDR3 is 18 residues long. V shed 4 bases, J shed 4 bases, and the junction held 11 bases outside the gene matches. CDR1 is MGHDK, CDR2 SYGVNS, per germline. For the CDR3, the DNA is TGTGCCAGCAGTGGTAGTCCCGGGACAGGGAACGGGGCCAACGTCCTGACTTTC. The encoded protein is CASSGSPGTGNGANVLTF.

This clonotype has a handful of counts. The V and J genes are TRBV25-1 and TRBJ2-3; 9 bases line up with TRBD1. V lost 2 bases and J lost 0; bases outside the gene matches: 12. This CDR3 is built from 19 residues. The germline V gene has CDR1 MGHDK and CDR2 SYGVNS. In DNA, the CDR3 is TGTGCCAGCAGTGAACCTTGGGGACAGGGAAGGAGTAGCACAGATACGCAGTATTTT. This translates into CASSEPWGQGRSSTDTQYF.

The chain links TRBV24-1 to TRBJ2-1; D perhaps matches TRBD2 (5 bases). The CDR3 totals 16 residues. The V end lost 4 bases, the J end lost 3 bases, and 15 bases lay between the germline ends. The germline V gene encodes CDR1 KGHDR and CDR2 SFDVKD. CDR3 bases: TGTGCCACCAGTGACCAAGCGGCCGAGGTCTACAATGAGCAGTTCTTC. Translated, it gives CATSDQAAEVYNEQFF.

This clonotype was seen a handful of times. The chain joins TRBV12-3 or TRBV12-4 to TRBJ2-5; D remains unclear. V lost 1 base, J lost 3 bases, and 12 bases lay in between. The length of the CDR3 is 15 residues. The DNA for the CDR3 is TGTGCCAGCAGTTTAGGCGGCGCCGCAGAAGAGACCCAGTACTTC. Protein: CASSLGGAAEETQYF.

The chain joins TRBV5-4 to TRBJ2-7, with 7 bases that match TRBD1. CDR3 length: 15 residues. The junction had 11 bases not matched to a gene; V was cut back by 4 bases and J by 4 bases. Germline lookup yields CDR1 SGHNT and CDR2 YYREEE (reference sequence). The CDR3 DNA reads TGTGCCAGCAGCGAAGGTGGGACAGCCAGATACGAGCAGTACTTC. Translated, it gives CASSEGGTARYEQYF.

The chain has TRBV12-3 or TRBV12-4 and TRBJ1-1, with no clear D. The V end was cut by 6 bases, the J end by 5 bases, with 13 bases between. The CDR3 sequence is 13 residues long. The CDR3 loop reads CASSTSGGTEAFF. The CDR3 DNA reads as TGTGCCAGCAGCACCTCCGGAGGGACTGAAGCTTTCTTT.

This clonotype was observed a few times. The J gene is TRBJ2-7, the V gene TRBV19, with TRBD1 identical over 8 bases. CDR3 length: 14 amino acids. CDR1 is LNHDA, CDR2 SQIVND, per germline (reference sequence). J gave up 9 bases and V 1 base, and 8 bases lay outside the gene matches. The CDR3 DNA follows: TGTGCCAGTAGTATAGGGGGGACAGGATTCGCGCAGTACTTC. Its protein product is CASSIGGTGFAQYF. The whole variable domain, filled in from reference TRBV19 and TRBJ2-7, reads DGGITQSPKYLFRKEGQNVTLSCEQNLNHDAMYWYRQDPGQGLRLIYYSQIVNDFQKGDIAEGYSVSREKKESFPLTVTSAQKNPTAFYLCASSIGGTGFAQYFGPGTRLTVT.

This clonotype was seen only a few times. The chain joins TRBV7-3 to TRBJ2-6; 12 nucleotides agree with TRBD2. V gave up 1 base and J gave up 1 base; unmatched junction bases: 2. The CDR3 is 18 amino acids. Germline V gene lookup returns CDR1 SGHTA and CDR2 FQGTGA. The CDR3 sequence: CASSLNGLAGSGANVLTF. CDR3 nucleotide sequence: TGTGCCAGCAGCTTAAACGGACTAGCGGGATCTGGGGCCAACGTCCTGACTTTC.

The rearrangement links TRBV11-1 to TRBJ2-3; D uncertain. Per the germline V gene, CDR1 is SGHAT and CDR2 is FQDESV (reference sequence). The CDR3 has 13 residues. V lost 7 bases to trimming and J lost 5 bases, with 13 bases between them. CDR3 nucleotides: TGTGCCAGCAAGGCAAGGGCGAGAGATACGCAGTATTTT. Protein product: CASKARARDTQYF.

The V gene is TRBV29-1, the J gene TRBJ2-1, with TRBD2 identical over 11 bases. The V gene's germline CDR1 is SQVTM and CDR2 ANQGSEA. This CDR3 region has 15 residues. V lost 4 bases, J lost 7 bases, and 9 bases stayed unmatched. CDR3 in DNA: TGCAGCGTTGGAAATCTAGCGGGAGGCGGAAATGAGCAGTTCTTC. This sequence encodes CSVGNLAGGGNEQFF.

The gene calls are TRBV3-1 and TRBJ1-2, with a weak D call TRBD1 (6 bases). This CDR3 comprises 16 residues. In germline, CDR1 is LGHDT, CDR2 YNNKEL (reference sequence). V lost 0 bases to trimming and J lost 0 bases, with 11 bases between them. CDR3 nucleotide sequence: TGTGCCAGCAGCCAAGATTGGGAGGGGGCTAACTATGGCTACACCTTC. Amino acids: CASSQDWEGANYGYTF. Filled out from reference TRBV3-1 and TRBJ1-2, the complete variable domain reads DTAVSQTPKYLVTQMGNDKSIKCEQNLGHDTMYWYKQDSKKFLKIMFSYNNKELIINETVPNRFSPKSPDKAHLNLHINSLELGDSAVYFCASSQDWEGANYGYTFGSGTRLTVV.

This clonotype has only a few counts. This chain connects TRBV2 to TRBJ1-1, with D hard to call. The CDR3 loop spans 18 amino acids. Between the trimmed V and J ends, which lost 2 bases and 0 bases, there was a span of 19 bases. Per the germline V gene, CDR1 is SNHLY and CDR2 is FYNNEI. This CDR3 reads CASSEKVRKSWLNTEAFF. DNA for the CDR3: TGTGCCAGCAGTGAAAAAGTTAGGAAATCTTGGCTGAACACTGAAGCTTTCTTT.